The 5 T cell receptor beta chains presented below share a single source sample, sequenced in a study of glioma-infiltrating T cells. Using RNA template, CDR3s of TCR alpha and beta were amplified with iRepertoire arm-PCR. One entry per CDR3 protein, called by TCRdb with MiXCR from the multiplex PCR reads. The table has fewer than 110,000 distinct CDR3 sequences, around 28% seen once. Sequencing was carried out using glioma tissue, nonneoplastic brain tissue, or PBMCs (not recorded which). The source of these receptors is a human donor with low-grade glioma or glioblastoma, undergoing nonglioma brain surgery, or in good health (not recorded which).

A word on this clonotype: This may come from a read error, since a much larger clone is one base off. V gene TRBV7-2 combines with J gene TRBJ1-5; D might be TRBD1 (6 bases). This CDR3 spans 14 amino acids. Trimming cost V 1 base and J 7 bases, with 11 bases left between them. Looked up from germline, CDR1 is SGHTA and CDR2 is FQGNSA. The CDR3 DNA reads TGTGCCAGCAGCTTAGGCTCAGGGGACCAGCCCCAGCATTTT. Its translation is CASSLGSGDQPQHF.

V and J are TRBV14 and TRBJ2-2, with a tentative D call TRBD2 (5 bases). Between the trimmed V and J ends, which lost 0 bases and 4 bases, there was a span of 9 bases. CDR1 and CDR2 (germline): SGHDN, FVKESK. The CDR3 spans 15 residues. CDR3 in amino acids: CASSQDLAGTGELFF. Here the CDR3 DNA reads TGTGCCAGCAGCCAAGATCTGGCGGGCACCGGGGAGCTGTTTTTT.

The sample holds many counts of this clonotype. CDR3 DNA: TGTGCCAGCACGGGATGGGTCACAGATACGCAGTATTTT. It specifies CASTGWVTDTQYF. The rearrangement links TRBV2 to TRBJ2-3; the D gene is possibly TRBD2 (5 bases). V lost 7 bases and J lost 2, with 10 bases in between. The germline V gene encodes CDR1 SNHLY and CDR2 FYNNEI. This CDR3 is built from 13 residues.

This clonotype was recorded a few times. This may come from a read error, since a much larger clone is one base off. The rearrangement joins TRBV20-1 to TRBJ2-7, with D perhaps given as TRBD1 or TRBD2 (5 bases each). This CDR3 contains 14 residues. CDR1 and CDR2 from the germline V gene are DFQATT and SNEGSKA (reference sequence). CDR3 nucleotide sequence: TGCAGTGCTAGAGACAGTTCGGGACCTTACGAGCAGTGCTTC. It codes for CSARDSSGPYEQCF.

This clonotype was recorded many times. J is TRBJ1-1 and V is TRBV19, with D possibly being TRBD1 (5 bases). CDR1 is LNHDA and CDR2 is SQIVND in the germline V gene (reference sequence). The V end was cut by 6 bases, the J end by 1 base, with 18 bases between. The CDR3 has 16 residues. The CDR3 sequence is CASSWPRGVPNTEAFF. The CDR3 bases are TGTGCCAGTAGCTGGCCAAGAGGGGTCCCGAACACTGAAGCTTTCTTT.